These T cell receptor beta chains were read from a single sample in a study of blood T cell repertoires in COVID-19. Libraries were prepared by immunoSEQ multiplex PCR; TCRdb keeps only in-frame clonotypes and omits some of them. The sample records around 47,000 clones, around nine tenths being singletons. The sequencing sample was made of peripheral blood. The receptors stem from a man aged 35-49 years with COVID-19, enrolled during active disease. CDR3s include the opening cysteine and the closing phenylalanine or tryptophan. The D gene is left open where the match is weak. Expanded clones get a size class; other rows say once, few or many, or leave the size out.

abundance	d_gene	v_gene	j_gene	CDR3aa	CDR3nt
-	TRBD2	TRBV24-1	TRBJ2-4	CATSPSGGNIQYF	TGTGCCACTTCCCCGTCGGGGGGGAACATTCAGTACTTC
once	-	TRBV18	TRBJ1-1	CASSPRQGTRMNTEAFF	TGTGCCAGCTCACCGCGGCAGGGGACACGCATGAACACTGAAGCTTTCTTT
-	TRBD1	TRBV7-9	TRBJ1-2	CASSLEGRGHGYGYTF	TGTGCCAGCAGCTTAGAAGGCAGGGGGCATGGCTATGGCTACACCTTC
-	-	TRBV7-3	TRBJ1-4	CASSLTGTGRLFF	TGTGCCAGCAGCTTAACCGGGACTGGGAGACTGTTTTTT
-	TRBD2	TRBV2	TRBJ2-7	CASSELTSGDDEQYF	TGTGCCAGCAGTGAACTGACTAGCGGGGACGACGAGCAGTACTTC
-	TRBD1	TRBV13	TRBJ1-3	CASSLGDRAGNTIYF	TGTGCCAGCAGCTTAGGGGACAGGGCTGGAAACACCATATATTTT
-	-	TRBV19	TRBJ1-1	CASSRGLAGERTEAFF	TGTGCCAGTAGTAGGGGACTAGCGGGAGAACGTACTGAAGCTTTCTTT
-	TRBD1	TRBV27	TRBJ1-5	CASSPGTVGNQPQHF	TGTGCCAGCAGTCCCGGGACAGTAGGCAATCAGCCCCAGCATTTT
-	TRBD2	TRBV11-2	TRBJ2-1	CASSPVAGGDYNEQFF	TGTGCCAGCAGCCCCGTAGCGGGAGGGGACTACAATGAGCAGTTCTTC
-	-	TRBV5-1	TRBJ1-1	CASSLDRVEHTEAFF	TGCGCCAGCAGCTTGGACAGGGTGGAGCACACTGAAGCTTTCTTT
few	TRBD1	TRBV5-4	TRBJ1-1	CASRSDRGWHTEAFF	TGTGCCAGCAGGTCCGACAGGGGTTGGCACACTGAAGCTTTCTTT
-	TRBD1	TRBV10-2	TRBJ1-2	CASFRGRSYGYTF	TGCGCCAGCTTCAGGGGGAGGTCCTATGGCTACACCTTC
few	TRBD1	TRBV11-2	TRBJ1-2	CASSQGTGIYGYTF	TGTGCCAGCAGCCAAGGGACAGGGATCTATGGCTACACCTTC
-	-	TRBV2	TRBJ2-2	CASSDASNTGELFF	TGTGCCAGCAGTGACGCTAGCAATACCGGGGAGCTGTTTTTT
-	-	TRBV29-1	TRBJ2-7	CSVLTDGTYEQYF	TGCAGCGTTTTAACGGACGGGACCTACGAGCAGTACTTC
-	TRBD1	TRBV6-5	TRBJ2-3	CATGTGWDTQYF	TGTGCCACCGGGACAGGGTGGGATACGCAGTATTTT
-	TRBD1	TRBV6-5	TRBJ2-1	CASTPGQGGHEQFF	TGTGCCAGCACTCCGGGACAGGGGGGGCATGAGCAGTTCTTC
-	-	TRBV6-5	TRBJ1-2	CASSYSSGGYTF	TGTGCCAGCAGTTACTCATCTGGCGGCTACACCTTC
-	TRBD1	TRBV29-1	TRBJ2-1	CSVTGRFYNEQFF	TGCAGCGTGACAGGGCGATTTTACAATGAGCAGTTCTTC
-	TRBD1	TRBV9	TRBJ2-5	CASSTLPGTGVETQYF	TGTGCCAGCAGCACTCTACCCGGGACAGGGGTAGAGACCCAGTACTTC
-	TRBD2	TRBV7-8	TRBJ2-7	CASSLWGLAGKSYEQYF	TGTGCCAGCAGCTTATGGGGACTAGCGGGAAAGTCCTACGAGCAGTACTTC
-	TRBD1	TRBV7-8	TRBJ1-6	CASSTRQGSSYNSPLHF	TGTGCCAGCAGCACAAGACAGGGTAGCTCCTATAATTCACCCCTCCACTTT
few	-	TRBV5-1	TRBJ2-7	CASSLQGRGNDEQYF	TGCGCCAGCAGCTTACAGGGAAGGGGGAATGACGAGCAGTACTTC
-	-	TRBV5-1	TRBJ1-3	CASSLGPGGVSGNTIYF	TGCGCCAGCAGCTTGGGTCCTGGGGGGGTCTCTGGAAACACCATATATTTT
-	TRBD1	TRBV30	TRBJ2-7	CAWGGGTGLTYEQYF	TGTGCCTGGGGTGGAGGGACAGGTCTTACCTACGAGCAGTACTTC
few	TRBD2	TRBV5-1	TRBJ2-3	CASSLALAGDTDTQYF	TGCGCCAGCAGCTTGGCTCTAGCGGGGGACACAGATACGCAGTATTTT
-	TRBD1	TRBV19	TRBJ1-6	CASSIQQGASGPLHF	TGTGCCAGTAGTATACAACAGGGGGCGTCTGGACCCCTCCACTTT
-	TRBD1	TRBV30	TRBJ1-1	CAWSVFMGQGLNTEAFF	TGTGCCTGGAGTGTGTTTATGGGACAGGGCTTAAACACTGAAGCTTTCTTT
-	TRBD1	TRBV7-9	TRBJ1-5	CASAGTGGANQPQHF	TGTGCCAGCGCCGGGACAGGGGGCGCCAATCAGCCCCAGCATTTT
-	TRBD1	TRBV6-4	TRBJ2-7	CASRDRVQGAVPYEQYF	TGTGCCAGCAGAGACAGGGTCCAAGGGGCGGTACCCTACGAGCAGTACTTC
-	TRBD1	TRBV28	TRBJ1-5	CASNRDRAYDSNQPQHF	TGTGCCAGCAACCGGGACAGGGCGTATGATAGCAATCAGCCCCAGCATTTT
-	-	TRBV19	TRBJ1-1	CASSIVPGLDTEAFF	TGTGCCAGTAGTATAGTCCCGGGTTTAGACACTGAAGCTTTCTTT
-	TRBD2	TRBV30	TRBJ2-2	CASQGDGRLTGELFF	TGTGCCTCCCAAGGGGACGGGAGGCTGACCGGGGAGCTGTTTTTT
-	-	TRBV11-3	TRBJ1-1	CASSPAGGPEAFF	TGTGCCAGCAGTCCCGCGGGGGGGCCCGAAGCTTTCTTT
-	TRBD1	TRBV19	TRBJ1-1	CASSMGTGREAFF	TGTGCCAGTAGTATGGGGACAGGGCGAGAAGCTTTCTTT
once	TRBD2	TRBV28	TRBJ2-1	CASSSPFQRDAYNEQFF	TGTGCCAGCAGTTCCCCTTTCCAGCGGGACGCCTACAATGAGCAGTTCTTC
-	TRBD1	TRBV15	TRBJ2-7	CATSRALQGTYEQYF	TGTGCCACCAGCAGAGCCTTACAGGGGACATACGAGCAGTACTTC
few	TRBD2	TRBV4-1	TRBJ2-3	CASSGGRSLLDTQYF	TGCGCCAGCAGCGGCGGGAGGTCCTTGCTAGATACGCAGTATTTT
-	-	TRBV5-5	TRBJ2-1	CASSLLAANKQFF	TGTGCCAGCAGCTTGTTAGCGGCCAACAAGCAGTTCTTC
-	-	TRBV28	TRBJ2-5	CASTESGWSQETQYF	TGTGCCAGCACCGAGTCGGGGTGGAGCCAAGAGACCCAGTACTTC